The clone carrying this TCR beta chain was picked up a small number of times. The data originate from a study of T-cell reconstitution after alpha-beta-depleted transplantation in children. This CDR3 has 13 amino acids. Germline CDR1 is SGHRS and CDR2 is YFSETQ. V gave up 4 bases and J gave up 8 bases, with 15 bases separating them. Researchers prepared the TCRbeta library using unique molecular identifiers, the study reports. TCRdb reprocessed the PCR reads via MiXCR and lists one record per CDR3 protein. This sample has nearly 400,000 distinct CDR3 sequences, with over 20% found just once. This specimen was PBMCs from the stem cell graft donor, taken from the stem cell graft. This sequence originates from a human donor who donated a stem cell graft to a child with acute myeloid leukemia. The chain employs TRBV5-1 and TRBJ1-2; no reliable D call. CDR3 protein: CASSTDGQGGYTF. In nucleotides, the CDR3 is TGCGCCAGCAGCACGGACGGGCAAGGGGGCTACACCTTC.